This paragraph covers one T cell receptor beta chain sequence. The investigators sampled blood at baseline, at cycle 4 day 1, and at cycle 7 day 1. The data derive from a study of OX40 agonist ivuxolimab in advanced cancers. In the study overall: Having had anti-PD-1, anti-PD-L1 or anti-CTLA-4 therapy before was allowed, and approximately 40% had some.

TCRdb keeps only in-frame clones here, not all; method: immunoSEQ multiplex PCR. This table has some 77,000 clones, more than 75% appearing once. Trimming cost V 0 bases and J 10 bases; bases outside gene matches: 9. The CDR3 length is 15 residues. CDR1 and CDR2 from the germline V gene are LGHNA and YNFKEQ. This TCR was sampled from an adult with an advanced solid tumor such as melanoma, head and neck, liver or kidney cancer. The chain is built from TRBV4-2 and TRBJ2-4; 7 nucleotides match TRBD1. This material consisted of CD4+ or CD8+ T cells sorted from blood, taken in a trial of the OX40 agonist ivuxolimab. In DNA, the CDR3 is TGTGCCAGCAGCCAAGAAGCCACTGGACAGGCGATTCAGTACTTC. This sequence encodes CASSQEATGQAIQYF.